This TCR beta chain came from a study of T-cell reconstitution after alpha-beta-depleted transplantation in children (dated by TCRdb to the mid-2010s). Regarding the research as a whole: Using TCR repertoire profiling, the study followed T-cell immune reconstitution in a quantitative way in children after TCRalphabeta/CD19-depleted allogeneic hematopoietic cell transplantation.

Trimming removed 2 bases from V and 2 bases from J, leaving 12 bases between the germline ends. For CDR1 and CDR2, the germline V gene lists KGHSH and LQKENI. The CDR3, from cysteine to phenylalanine, totals 16 residues. Only the CDR3 part of the read is kept: 48 bases, read in frame from the first base. Library creation used PCR. TCRdb shows the sequencer as Illumina HiSeq 2500. To normalize quantification of the TCRbeta repertoire, the TCR libraries were built with molecular barcoding that relied on unique molecular identifiers. In-frame beta chains were kept once TCRdb had trimmed the public reads at Q25 with fastp and called clones with MiXCR. All rows with the same CDR3 protein become a single entry with the most common DNA and genes. In all, the sample holds hundreds of thousands of distinct CDR3 sequences, and under 15% of those were seen once. 0.65% to 0.9% of the sample is in the top ten clones.

The intended sense of this specimen's treatment or condition label: allogeneic hematopoietic cell transplantation with graft depleted of TCRalphabeta T cells and CD19 B cells. Transplant recipients were children who received TCRalphabeta/CD19-depleted allogeneic hematopoietic cell grafts. Beyond this particular receptor, the publication reports: In some patients, the high TCRbeta diversity seen at day 60 was put down to recipient T cells and intrathymic progenitors that had survived conditioning. Over the following months the frequencies of hyperexpanded clones went down, and after one year T-cell counts and TCRbeta diversity were mostly credited to newly produced T cells. The apparently early recovery of alphabetaT-cell counts about two months after transplant reportedly depended on only several hundred rapidly expanded clones that came from non-depleted graft cells.

Notes on this clonotype: There is no known antigen for this receptor. Base qualities are not at hand, and no much larger clone is one base apart.

The V gene is TRBV18 and the J gene is TRBJ2-2, with no confident D gene call. Sequenced here: PBMCs, sampled before TCRalphabeta/CD19-depleted stem cell transplant. The source of this sequence is a girl aged 2 to 10 with congenital amegakaryocytic thrombocytopenia, due to receive a stem cell transplant. The CDR3: CASSPSALTNTGELFF. The DNA reads as follows: TGTGCCAGCTCACCATCAGCCCTGACAAACACCGGGGAGCTGTTTTTT.